This T cell receptor beta chain was identified in a study of neurological immune-mediated disorders. Unsorted libraries were derived from 2 million PBMCs stored at -80 C. The germline V gene has CDR1 SGHRS and CDR2 YFSETQ. This CDR3 spans 12 amino acids. V lost 4 bases and J lost 5, with 8 bases in between. This clonotype was found many times. A 10-nucleotide random UMI tagged transcripts in template-switch 5'RACE cDNA synthesis. TCRdb analysed the 5' RACE reads with MiXCR anew, one entry per CDR3 protein. The sample consists of tens of thousands of distinct CDR3 sequences, nearly 3.5% of them appearing once.

The rearrangement joins TRBV5-1 to TRBJ2-3; D unclear. Sequencing was done on a sample of PBMCs. The TCR sequence derives from a man aged 35-49 years with multiple sclerosis. The CDR3 reads CASSLQRDTQYF. Here the CDR3 DNA reads TGCGCCAGCAGCCTCCAGCGAGATACGCAGTATTTT.